The rows below give T cell receptor beta chains drawn from one sample of a study of T cells in Graves' hyperthyroidism and ophthalmopathy. TCRdb reprocessed the multiplex PCR reads via MiXCR and lists one record per CDR3 protein. The repertoire has 750,000 to 950,000 distinct CDR3 sequences, more than 30% of them found once; the top ten carry over 8%. The material sequenced was blood. The receptors shown here come from a man in his late teens or twenties with Graves' hyperthyroidism. CDR3s include the opening cysteine and the closing phenylalanine or tryptophan. D genes are given only for firm matches. Only part of the rows carry a size: once, few, many, or a class if the clone is expanded.

D gene	V gene	clone size	J gene	CDR3 protein	CDR3 DNA
-	TRBV25-1	-	TRBJ1-1	CASSASLSGTEAFF	TGTGCCAGCAGTGCTAGCCTCAGTGGTACTGAAGCTTTCTTT
-	TRBV20-1	few	TRBJ2-2	CSAPQSETGELFF	TGCAGTGCGCCTCAATCTGAAACCGGGGAGCTGTTTTTT
-	TRBV7-2	few	TRBJ2-7	CASSPFRGVSEQYF	TGTGCCAGCAGCCCCTTTCGAGGGGTCAGCGAGCAGTACTTC
-	TRBV20-1	once	TRBJ2-2	CSAPGPDTGELFF	TGCAGTGCCCCCGGGCCCGACACCGGGGAGCTGTTTTTT
TRBD1	TRBV7-2	-	TRBJ1-5	CASSSVPGQGPQHF	TGTGCCAGCAGCTCAGTCCCGGGACAGGGGCCCCAGCATTTT
TRBD1	TRBV5-7	many	TRBJ1-1	CASSPRTGGAFF	TGTGCCAGCAGCCCGAGGACAGGCGGAGCTTTCTTT
-	TRBV15	many	TRBJ1-1	CATSRESGNTEAFF	TGTGCCACCAGCAGAGAATCCGGGAACACTGAAGCTTTCTTT
TRBD1	TRBV4-1	few	TRBJ2-7	CASSQETGTYEQYF	TGCGCCAGCAGCCAGGAGACAGGGACCTACGAGCAGTACTTC
-	TRBV7-8	-	TRBJ1-3	CASSRGRETGNTIYF	TGTGCCAGCAGCCGTGGGAGGGAAACTGGAAACACCATATATTTT
TRBD1	TRBV29-1	-	TRBJ1-1	CSVDGTGDSTEAFF	TGCAGCGTTGACGGGACAGGGGACAGCACTGAAGCTTTCTTT
TRBD2	TRBV11-2	few	TRBJ2-2	CASSAITSGSTGELFF	TGTGCCAGCAGCGCTATTACTAGCGGGTCTACCGGGGAGCTGTTTTTT
TRBD1	TRBV2	many	TRBJ1-2	CASSAGTGVFYGYTF	TGTGCCAGCAGTGCTGGGACAGGGGTTTTCTATGGCTACACCTTC
-	TRBV24-1	-	TRBJ1-6	CATSDGSGGISPLHF	TGTGCCACCAGTGATGGTAGCGGGGGAATCTCACCCCTCCACTTT
-	TRBV11-2	-	TRBJ2-5	CASSLGSDWNEETQYF	TGTGCCAGCAGCTTAGGTTCAGACTGGAACGAAGAGACCCAGTACTTC
TRBD2	TRBV7-2	-	TRBJ2-5	CASSFGPGLAIETQYF	TGTGCCAGCAGCTTCGGACCGGGACTAGCGATAGAGACCCAGTACTTC
TRBD2	TRBV9	-	TRBJ2-5	CASSDPRGEIQETQYF	TGTGCCAGCAGCGACCCCCGGGGGGAGATACAAGAGACCCAGTACTTC
-	TRBV7-6	many	TRBJ2-7	CASSLDLAPYEQYF	TGTGCCAGCAGCTTAGATCTAGCGCCCTACGAGCAGTACTTC
-	TRBV5-6	-	TRBJ1-3	CASSFFQRGLISGNTIYF	TGTGCCAGCAGCTTTTTCCAACGAGGACTCATCTCTGGAAACACCATATATTTT
-	TRBV10-3	many	TRBJ1-5	CAISGGTDQPQHF	TGTGCCATCAGTGGAGGGACGGATCAGCCCCAGCATTTT
-	TRBV19	many	TRBJ1-2	CASSIAGNLYGYTF	TGTGCCAGTAGTATAGCAGGAAACCTCTATGGCTACACCTTC
TRBD1	TRBV7-6	many	TRBJ1-1	CASSLDRWNTEAFF	TGTGCCAGCAGCTTGGACAGGTGGAACACTGAAGCTTTCTTT
-	TRBV11-2	-	TRBJ1-5	CASGPGANQPQHF	TGTGCCAGCGGCCCGGGAGCGAATCAGCCCCAGCATTTT
-	TRBV19	-	TRBJ2-2	CASSIGGQNTGELFF	TGTGCCAGTAGTATTGGGGGACAGAACACCGGGGAGCTGTTTTTT
-	TRBV10-3	-	TRBJ2-5	CAISESGGALSNQPQYF	TGTGCCATCAGTGAGTCAGGGGGGGCCCTTAGCAATCAGCCCCAGTACTTC
-	TRBV10-3	-	TRBJ1-5	CAISPGTLMDQPQHF	TGTGCCATCAGCCCAGGGACATTAATGGATCAGCCCCAGCATTTT
-	TRBV7-2	few	TRBJ1-5	CASNLSRRDQPQHF	TGTGCCAGCAACTTAAGCAGACGGGATCAGCCCCAGCATTTT
-	TRBV7-9	many	TRBJ2-7	CASTRDADEQYF	TGTGCCAGTACTAGGGACGCGGACGAGCAGTACTTC
-	TRBV20-1	-	TRBJ2-7	CSARDQQGLFYEQYF	TGCAGTGCTAGAGATCAACAGGGATTGTTCTACGAGCAGTACTTC
TRBD1	TRBV9	many	TRBJ1-2	CASSVGTGGFGYTF	TGTGCCAGCAGCGTAGGGACAGGGGGTTTTGGCTACACCTTC
-	TRBV29-1	many	TRBJ1-3	CSVPAGNTIYF	TGCAGCGTTCCCGCAGGAAACACCATATATTTT
TRBD1	TRBV29-1	-	TRBJ2-7	CSVRTGPVDEQYF	TGCAGCGTGAGGACAGGACCTGTGGACGAGCAGTACTTC
-	TRBV4-1	-	TRBJ2-5	CASSQDQQATQETQYF	TGCGCCAGCAGCCAAGATCAACAGGCGACCCAAGAGACCCAGTACTTC
-	TRBV7-2	few	TRBJ2-6	CASSLDLTDVAGANVLTF	TGTGCCAGCAGCTTAGACTTAACGGACGTTGCTGGGGCCAACGTCCTGACTTTC
-	TRBV5-6	few	TRBJ1-6	CASSLADRSPLHF	TGTGCCAGCAGCTTGGCCGACAGGTCACCCCTCCACTTT
TRBD2	TRBV2	many	TRBJ2-2	CASSLAGGPVGELFF	TGTGCCAGCAGTTTAGCGGGGGGGCCAGTCGGGGAGCTGTTTTTT
TRBD1	TRBV20-1	few	TRBJ1-6	CSASSEEGAPNSPLHF	TGCAGTGCTAGCTCAGAGGAGGGGGCGCCGAATTCACCCCTCCACTTT
-	TRBV7-2	-	TRBJ1-1	CASSHWGREAEAFF	TGTGCCAGCAGCCACTGGGGCAGGGAGGCTGAAGCTTTCTTT
-	TRBV2	-	TRBJ2-5	CASSEAWEGAFVGETQYF	TGTGCCAGCAGTGAAGCGTGGGAGGGGGCATTTGTTGGGGAGACCCAGTACTTC
-	TRBV19	-	TRBJ1-2	CASSSPAGATNYGYTF	TGTGCCAGTAGCTCTCCCGCCGGGGCGACTAACTATGGCTACACCTTC
TRBD1	TRBV25-1	-	TRBJ1-2	CASSVEATGHYGYTF	TGTGCCAGCAGCGTTGAAGCGACAGGGCACTATGGCTACACCTTC
-	TRBV7-2	many	TRBJ1-5	CASSFGVVQPQHF	TGTGCCAGCAGCTTTGGGGTTGTTCAGCCCCAGCATTTT
-	TRBV7-2	-	TRBJ1-6	CASSLVGGELYSPLHF	TGTGCCAGCAGCTTAGTAGGCGGGGAACTTTATTCACCCCTCCACTTT
-	TRBV29-1	-	TRBJ1-1	CSVGGEKNTEAFF	TGCAGCGTTGGGGGGGAAAAGAACACTGAAGCTTTCTTT
-	TRBV2	-	TRBJ1-4	CASSEAGGTTLEKLFF	TGTGCCAGCAGTGAAGCGGGCGGGACAACTCTCGAAAAACTGTTTTTT
TRBD1	TRBV5-1	-	TRBJ2-7	CASSAQQGRVDEQYF	TGCGCCAGCAGCGCACAACAGGGGAGAGTCGACGAGCAGTACTTC
TRBD2	TRBV20-1	-	TRBJ2-7	CSARGAGLAGVREQYF	TGCAGTGCTAGAGGAGCGGGACTAGCGGGAGTTCGCGAGCAGTACTTC
-	TRBV29-1	-	TRBJ1-2	CSVDGGNYGYTF	TGCAGCGTTGACGGGGGCAACTATGGCTACACCTTC
-	TRBV5-1	few	TRBJ2-5	CASSLLTDQETQYF	TGCGCCAGCAGCTTGTTAACAGACCAAGAGACCCAGTACTTC
TRBD1	TRBV20-1	-	TRBJ1-1	CSIEGQGDTEAFF	TGCAGTATTGAGGGACAGGGAGACACTGAAGCTTTCTTT
-	TRBV20-1	-	TRBJ2-7	CSARSLHGPNYEQYF	TGCAGTGCTAGGTCCCTCCATGGGCCAAACTACGAGCAGTACTTC
TRBD1	TRBV7-2	-	TRBJ1-5	CASSQDATGVQPQHF	TGTGCCAGCAGCCAAGATGCGACAGGGGTTCAGCCCCAGCATTTT
-	TRBV9	many	TRBJ1-6	CASSPTPRTDSPLHF	TGTGCCAGCAGCCCGACACCACGCACGGATTCACCCCTCCACTTT
-	TRBV19	-	TRBJ1-1	CASSIARGAFF	TGTGCCAGTAGTATAGCCCGGGGAGCTTTCTTT
-	TRBV24-1	few	TRBJ2-2	CATSEPILQGTGELFF	TGTGCCACCAGTGAGCCAATCTTACAGGGAACCGGGGAGCTGTTTTTT
TRBD1	TRBV20-1	many	TRBJ1-5	CSALTGAHSNQPQHF	TGCAGTGCTCTGACAGGGGCGCACAGCAATCAGCCCCAGCATTTT
TRBD2	TRBV7-9	-	TRBJ2-7	CASSFPGLADEQYF	TGTGCCAGCAGTTTCCCGGGACTAGCTGACGAGCAGTACTTC
-	TRBV15	few	TRBJ2-7	CATSRDNPSYEQYF	TGTGCCACCAGCAGAGATAACCCTTCCTACGAGCAGTACTTC